Below, one T cell receptor (beta chain) is given with its context. No antigen is known for it. Base qualities are not recorded, but no much larger clone differs from it by a single base. In the germline V gene, CDR1 corresponds to MDHEN and CDR2 to SYDVKM. Trimming removed 4 bases from V and 11 bases from J, leaving 14 bases between the germline ends. The CDR3, cysteine through phenylalanine, is 12 amino acids long. Only CDR3 DNA is held: 36 bases, read in frame from base 1. The collaborating institutions used their own protocols to collect whole blood in K2EDTA tubes. For TCRbeta analysis, collaborators shipped samples in one of three forms: frozen whole blood, isolated PBMCs, or DNA extracted from either of those sample types. These data belong to a study of blood T cell repertoires in COVID-19 (dated by TCRdb to 2019 to 2021). At the level of the whole study: Collaborator samples came from the United States, Italy and Spain and covered acute and convalescent phases of COVID-19. The material from the prospective study consisted of cDNA or gDNA derived from T cells, B-cell-depleted T cells, or PBMCs. Deeply sampled blood TCRbeta repertoires from subjects exposed to, actively infected with, or recovered from COVID-19 were included in the dataset. The repertoires were made available in a free public database intended to serve as a resource for research on the immune response to SARS-CoV-2. Samples came from the ongoing ImmuneRACE study (first 160 participants) plus 1,254 subjects from 6 global collaborators. A de-identified subject ID, COVID-19 status, age in years and sex were almost always included in the sample metadata. Where available, HLA class I and class II types were obtained from metadata supplied by the sample provider rather than from assay-based typing. Overall study results and their limits: Clinical and demographic metadata were provided uncurated, with the amount varying by source and participant.

TCRbeta CDR3 regions were amplified from genomic DNA using the immunoSEQ Assay, a bias-controlled multiplex PCR. From the authors' description of their analysis: The number of nucleated cells in each sample was estimated by amplification of reference gene primers within the assay. To quantify the absolute abundance of each unique TCRbeta CDR3 rearrangement, sequence reads were collapsed and filtered. For each sample, productive Simpson clonality was calculated by taking the square root of Simpson's diversity index across productive rearrangements. Sourced from immuneACCESS, this table was stored by TCRdb with only in-frame sequences that have V and J called. A share of the clones is absent; for the studies checked, an unresolved V gene accounts for under half, and the remainder has no known explanation. V and J calls and clone size are those listed in that table; D and trimming were worked out from the DNA. The sample data list about 300,000 clones, and roughly 91% of these were observed just once. The leading ten clones occupy approximately 4.6% of the sample.

Sequenced material: peripheral blood. This receptor was identified in a middle-aged man with acute or convalescent COVID-19. The sequence joins TRBV28 to TRBJ1-1; there is no confident call for the D gene. The DNA reads as follows: TGTGCCAGCAGTTCCTGGGCCGGTGACGCTTTCTTT. This encodes CASSSWAGDAFF.